This TCR beta chain was obtained from a study of identical twins. Template switching added a universal primer binding site, and final cDNA carried unique molecular identifiers. TCRdb ran MiXCR on the 5' RACE reads and lists one entry per CDR3 protein. The sample records hundreds of thousands of distinct CDR3 sequences, roughly 7% being singletons. V was clipped by 1 base and J by 6 bases, with 6 bases between them. The CDR3 extends over 13 amino acids. This clonotype was seen repeatedly, ten times or more. What it binds is unknown. Study-wide points: Without tracking the same donors, conclusions rested on cross-sectional statistical analysis. Beta out-of-frame sequences displayed a weaker excess of sharing between twins. For zero-insertion analyses, partial confounding could come from invariant MAIT and iNKT cells.

These data were also filed under a second study, of yellow fever vaccine responses in identical twins.

The clonotype comes from a woman between 18 and 29 years old in good health. The chain combines TRBV12-3 or TRBV12-4 with TRBJ2-2; D call uncertain. Sequencing used memory (CD45RO+) T cells sorted from blood. CDR3 residues: CASSLGRAGELFF. The CDR3 nucleotides read TGTGCCAGCAGTTTAGGGCGAGCCGGGGAGCTGTTTTTT.